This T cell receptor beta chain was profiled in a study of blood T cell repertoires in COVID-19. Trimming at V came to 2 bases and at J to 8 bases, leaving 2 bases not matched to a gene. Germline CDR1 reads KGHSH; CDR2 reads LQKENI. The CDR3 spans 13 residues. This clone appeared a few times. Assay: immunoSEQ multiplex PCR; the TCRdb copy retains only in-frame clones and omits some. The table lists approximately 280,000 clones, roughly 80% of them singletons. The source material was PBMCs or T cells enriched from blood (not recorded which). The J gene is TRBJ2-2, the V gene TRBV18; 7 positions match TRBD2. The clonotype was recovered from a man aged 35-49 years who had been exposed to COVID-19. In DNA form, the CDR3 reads TGTGCCAGCTCACCAAGAGCGGGAGGGGAGCTGTTTTTT. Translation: CASSPRAGGELFF.